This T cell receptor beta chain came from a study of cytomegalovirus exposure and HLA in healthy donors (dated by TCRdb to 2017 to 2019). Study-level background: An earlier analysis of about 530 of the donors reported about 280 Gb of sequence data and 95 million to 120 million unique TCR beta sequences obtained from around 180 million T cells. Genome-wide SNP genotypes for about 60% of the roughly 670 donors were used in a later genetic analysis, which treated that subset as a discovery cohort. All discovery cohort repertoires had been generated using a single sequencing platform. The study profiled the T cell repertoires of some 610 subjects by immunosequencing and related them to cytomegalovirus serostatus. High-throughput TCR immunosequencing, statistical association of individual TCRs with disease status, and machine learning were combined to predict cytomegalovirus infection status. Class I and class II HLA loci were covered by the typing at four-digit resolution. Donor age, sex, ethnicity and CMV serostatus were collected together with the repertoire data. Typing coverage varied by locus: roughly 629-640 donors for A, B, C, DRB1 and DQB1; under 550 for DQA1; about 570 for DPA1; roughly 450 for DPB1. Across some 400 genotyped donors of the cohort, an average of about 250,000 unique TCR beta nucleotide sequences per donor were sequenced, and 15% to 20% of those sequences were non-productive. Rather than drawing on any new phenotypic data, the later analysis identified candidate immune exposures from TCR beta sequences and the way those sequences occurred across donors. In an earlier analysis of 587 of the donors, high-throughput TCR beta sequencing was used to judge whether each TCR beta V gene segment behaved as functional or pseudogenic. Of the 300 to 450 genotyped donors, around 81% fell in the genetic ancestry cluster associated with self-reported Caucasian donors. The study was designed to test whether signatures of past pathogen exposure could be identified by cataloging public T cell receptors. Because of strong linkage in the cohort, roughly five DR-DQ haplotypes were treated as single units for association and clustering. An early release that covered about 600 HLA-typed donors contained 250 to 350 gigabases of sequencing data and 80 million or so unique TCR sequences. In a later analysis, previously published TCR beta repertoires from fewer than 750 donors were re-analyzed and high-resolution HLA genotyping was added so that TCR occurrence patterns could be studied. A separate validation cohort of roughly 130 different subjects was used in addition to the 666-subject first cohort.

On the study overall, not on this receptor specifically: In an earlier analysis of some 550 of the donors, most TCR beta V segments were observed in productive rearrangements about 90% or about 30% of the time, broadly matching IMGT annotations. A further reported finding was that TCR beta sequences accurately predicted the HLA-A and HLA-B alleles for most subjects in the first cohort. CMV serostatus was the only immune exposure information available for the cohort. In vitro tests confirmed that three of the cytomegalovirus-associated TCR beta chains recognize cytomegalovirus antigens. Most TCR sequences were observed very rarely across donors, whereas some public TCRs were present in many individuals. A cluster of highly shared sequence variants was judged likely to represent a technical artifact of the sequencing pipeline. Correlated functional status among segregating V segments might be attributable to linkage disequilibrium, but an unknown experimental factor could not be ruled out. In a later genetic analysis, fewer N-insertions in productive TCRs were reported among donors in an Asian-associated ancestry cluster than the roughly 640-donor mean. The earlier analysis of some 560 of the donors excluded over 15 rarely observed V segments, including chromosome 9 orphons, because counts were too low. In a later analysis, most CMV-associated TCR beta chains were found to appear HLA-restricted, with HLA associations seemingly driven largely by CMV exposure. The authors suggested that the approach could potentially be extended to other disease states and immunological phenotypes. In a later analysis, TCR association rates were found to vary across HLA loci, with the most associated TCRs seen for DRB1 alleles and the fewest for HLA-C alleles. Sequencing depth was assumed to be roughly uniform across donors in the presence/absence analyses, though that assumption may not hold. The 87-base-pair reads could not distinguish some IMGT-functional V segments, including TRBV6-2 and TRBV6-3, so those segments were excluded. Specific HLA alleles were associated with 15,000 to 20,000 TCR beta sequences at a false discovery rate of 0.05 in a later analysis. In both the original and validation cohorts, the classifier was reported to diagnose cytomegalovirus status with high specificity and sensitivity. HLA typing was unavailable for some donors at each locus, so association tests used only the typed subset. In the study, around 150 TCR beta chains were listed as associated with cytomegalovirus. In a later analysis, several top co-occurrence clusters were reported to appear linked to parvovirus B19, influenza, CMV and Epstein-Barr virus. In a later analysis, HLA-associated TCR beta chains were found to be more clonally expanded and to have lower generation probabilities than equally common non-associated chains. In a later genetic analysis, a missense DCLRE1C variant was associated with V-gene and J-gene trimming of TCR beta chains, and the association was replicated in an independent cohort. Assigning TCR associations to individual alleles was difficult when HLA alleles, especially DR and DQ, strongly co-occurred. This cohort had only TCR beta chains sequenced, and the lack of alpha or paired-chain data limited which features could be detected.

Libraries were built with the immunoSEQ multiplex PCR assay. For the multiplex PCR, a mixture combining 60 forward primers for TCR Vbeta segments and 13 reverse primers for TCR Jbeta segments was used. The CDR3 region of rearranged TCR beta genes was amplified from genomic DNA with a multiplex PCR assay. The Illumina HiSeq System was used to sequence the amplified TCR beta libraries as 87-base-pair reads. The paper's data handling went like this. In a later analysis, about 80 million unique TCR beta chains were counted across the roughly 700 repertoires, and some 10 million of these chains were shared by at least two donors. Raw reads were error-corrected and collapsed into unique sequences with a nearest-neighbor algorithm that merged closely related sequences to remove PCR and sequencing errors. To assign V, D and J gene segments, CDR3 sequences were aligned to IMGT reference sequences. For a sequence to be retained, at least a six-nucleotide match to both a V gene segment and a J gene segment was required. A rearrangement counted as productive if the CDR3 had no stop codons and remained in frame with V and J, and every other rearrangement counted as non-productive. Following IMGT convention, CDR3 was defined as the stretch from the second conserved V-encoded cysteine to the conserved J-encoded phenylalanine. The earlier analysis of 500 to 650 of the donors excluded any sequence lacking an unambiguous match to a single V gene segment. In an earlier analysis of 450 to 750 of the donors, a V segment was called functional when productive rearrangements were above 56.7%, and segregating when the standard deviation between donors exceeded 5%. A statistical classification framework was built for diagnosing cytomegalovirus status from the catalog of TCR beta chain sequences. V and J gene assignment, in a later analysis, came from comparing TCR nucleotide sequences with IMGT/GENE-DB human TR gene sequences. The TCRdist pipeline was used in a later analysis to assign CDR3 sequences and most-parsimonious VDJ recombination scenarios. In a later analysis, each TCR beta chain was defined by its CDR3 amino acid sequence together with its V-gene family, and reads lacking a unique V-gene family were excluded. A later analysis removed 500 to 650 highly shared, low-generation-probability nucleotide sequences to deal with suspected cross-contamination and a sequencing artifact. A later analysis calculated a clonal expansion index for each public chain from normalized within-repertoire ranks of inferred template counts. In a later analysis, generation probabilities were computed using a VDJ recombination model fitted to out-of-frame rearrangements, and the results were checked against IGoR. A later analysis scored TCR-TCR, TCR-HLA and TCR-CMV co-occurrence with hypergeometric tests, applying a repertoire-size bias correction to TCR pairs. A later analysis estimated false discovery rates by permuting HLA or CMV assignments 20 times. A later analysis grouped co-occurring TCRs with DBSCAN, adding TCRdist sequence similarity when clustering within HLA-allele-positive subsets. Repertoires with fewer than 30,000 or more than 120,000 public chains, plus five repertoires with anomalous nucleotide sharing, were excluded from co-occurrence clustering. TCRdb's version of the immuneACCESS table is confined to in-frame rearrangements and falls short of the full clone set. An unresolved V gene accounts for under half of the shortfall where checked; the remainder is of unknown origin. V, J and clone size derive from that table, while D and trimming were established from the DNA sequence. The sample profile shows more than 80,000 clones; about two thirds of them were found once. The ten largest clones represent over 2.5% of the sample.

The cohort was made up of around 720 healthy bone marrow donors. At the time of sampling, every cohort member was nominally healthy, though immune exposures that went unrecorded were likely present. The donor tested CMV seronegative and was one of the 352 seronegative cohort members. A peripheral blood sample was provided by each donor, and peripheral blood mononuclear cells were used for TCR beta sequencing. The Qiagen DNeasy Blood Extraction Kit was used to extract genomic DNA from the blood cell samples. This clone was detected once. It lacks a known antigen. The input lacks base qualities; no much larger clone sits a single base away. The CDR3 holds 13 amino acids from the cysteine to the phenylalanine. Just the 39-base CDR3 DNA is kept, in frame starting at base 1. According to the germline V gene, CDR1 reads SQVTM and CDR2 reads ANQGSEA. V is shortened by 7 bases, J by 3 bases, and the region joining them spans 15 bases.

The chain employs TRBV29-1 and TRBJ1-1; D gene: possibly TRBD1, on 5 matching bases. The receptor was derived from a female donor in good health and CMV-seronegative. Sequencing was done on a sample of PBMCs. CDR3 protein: CSGGGWRDTEAFF. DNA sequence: TGCAGCGGCGGGGGTTGGAGGGACACTGAAGCTTTCTTT.